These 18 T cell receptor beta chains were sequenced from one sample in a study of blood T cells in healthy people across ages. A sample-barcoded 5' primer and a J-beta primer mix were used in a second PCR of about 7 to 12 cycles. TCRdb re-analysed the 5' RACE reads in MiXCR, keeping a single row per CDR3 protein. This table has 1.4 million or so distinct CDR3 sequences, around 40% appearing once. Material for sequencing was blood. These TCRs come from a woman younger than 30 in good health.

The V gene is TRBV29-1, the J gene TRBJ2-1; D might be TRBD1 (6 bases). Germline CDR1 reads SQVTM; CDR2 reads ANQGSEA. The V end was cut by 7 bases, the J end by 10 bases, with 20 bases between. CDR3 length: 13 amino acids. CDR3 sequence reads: CSALTTGTYEQFF. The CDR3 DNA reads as TGCAGCGCCCTAACCACAGGGACCTACGAGCAGTTCTTC.

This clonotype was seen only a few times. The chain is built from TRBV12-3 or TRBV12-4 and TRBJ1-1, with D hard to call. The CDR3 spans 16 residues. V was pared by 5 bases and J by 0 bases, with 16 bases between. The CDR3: CASSPSRNDMNTEAFF. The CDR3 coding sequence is TGTGCCAGCAGTCCCAGTCGTAATGACATGAACACTGAAGCTTTCTTT.

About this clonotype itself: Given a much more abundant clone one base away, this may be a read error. The CDR3, as DNA: TGTGCCAGCAGTACCGGGACACCATCCGACGAGCAGTACTTC. Its protein is CASSTGTPSDEQYF. The chain is built from TRBV12-3 or TRBV12-4 and TRBJ2-7; D perhaps matches TRBD1 (6 bases). The CDR3 length is 14 residues. The V end lost 5 bases, the J end lost 5 bases, and 16 bases lay between the germline ends.

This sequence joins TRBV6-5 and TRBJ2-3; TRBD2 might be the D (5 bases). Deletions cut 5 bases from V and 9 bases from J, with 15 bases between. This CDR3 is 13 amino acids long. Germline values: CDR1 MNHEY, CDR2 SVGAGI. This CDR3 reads CASSVNLWETQYF. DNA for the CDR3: TGTGCCAGCAGTGTCAACTTGTGGGAGACGCAGTATTTT.

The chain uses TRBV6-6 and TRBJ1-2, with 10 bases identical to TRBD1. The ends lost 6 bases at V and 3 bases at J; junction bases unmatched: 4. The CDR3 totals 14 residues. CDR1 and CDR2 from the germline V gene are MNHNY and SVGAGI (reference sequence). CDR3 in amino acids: CASSRQGADYGYTF. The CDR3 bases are TGTGCCAGCAGCCGACAGGGGGCGGACTATGGCTACACCTTC.

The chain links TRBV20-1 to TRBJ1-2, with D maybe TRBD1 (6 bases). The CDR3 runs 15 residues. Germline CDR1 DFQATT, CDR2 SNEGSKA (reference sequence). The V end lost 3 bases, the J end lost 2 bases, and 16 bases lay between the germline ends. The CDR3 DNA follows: TGCAGTGCTAGGCCCGGGGGCCTTCGGAACTATGGCTACACCTTC. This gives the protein CSARPGGLRNYGYTF.

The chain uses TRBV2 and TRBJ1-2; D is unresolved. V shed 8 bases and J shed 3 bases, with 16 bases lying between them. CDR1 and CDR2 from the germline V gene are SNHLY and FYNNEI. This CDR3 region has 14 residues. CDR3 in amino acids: CASEAITGDYGYTF. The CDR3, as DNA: TGTGCCAGCGAAGCGATTACGGGCGACTATGGCTACACCTTC.

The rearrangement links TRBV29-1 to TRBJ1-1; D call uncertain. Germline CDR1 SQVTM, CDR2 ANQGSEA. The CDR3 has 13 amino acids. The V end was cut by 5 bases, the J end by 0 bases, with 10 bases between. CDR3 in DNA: TGCAGCGTTTCCCTAGGTGTGAACACTGAAGCTTTCTTT. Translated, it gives CSVSLGVNTEAFF.

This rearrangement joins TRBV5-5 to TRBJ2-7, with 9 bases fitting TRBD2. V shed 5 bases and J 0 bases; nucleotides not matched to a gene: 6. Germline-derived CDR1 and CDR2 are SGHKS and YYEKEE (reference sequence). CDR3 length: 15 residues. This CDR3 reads CASRISTSGSYEQYF. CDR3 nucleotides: TGTGCCAGCAGGATTTCGACTAGCGGCTCCTACGAGCAGTACTTC.

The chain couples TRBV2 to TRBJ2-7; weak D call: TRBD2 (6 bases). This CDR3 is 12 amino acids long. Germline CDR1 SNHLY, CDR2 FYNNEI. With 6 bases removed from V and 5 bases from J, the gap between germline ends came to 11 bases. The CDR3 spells CASRGTSNEQYF. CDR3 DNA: TGTGCCAGCAGGGGAACTAGCAACGAGCAGTACTTC.

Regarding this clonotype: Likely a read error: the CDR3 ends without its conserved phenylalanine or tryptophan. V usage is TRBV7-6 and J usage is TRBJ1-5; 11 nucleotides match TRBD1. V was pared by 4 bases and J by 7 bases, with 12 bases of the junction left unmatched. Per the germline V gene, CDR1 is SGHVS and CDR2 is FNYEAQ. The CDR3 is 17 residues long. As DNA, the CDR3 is TGTGCCAGCAGCTCGACCCCGGGACAGGGGGACATCCAGCCCCAGCATGTT. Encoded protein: CASSSTPGQGDIQPQHV.

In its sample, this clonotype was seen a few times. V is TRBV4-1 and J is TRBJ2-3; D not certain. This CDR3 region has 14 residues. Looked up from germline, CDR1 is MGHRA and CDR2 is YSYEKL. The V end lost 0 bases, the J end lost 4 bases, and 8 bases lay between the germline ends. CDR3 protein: CASSQDWAADTQYF. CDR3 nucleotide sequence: TGCGCCAGCAGCCAAGATTGGGCGGCAGATACGCAGTATTTT.

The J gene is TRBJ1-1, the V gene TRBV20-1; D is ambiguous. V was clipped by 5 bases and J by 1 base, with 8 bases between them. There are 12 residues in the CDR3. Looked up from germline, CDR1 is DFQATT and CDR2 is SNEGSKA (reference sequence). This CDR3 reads CSAHLGNTEAFF. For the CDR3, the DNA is TGCAGTGCTCACCTAGGGAACACTGAAGCTTTCTTT.

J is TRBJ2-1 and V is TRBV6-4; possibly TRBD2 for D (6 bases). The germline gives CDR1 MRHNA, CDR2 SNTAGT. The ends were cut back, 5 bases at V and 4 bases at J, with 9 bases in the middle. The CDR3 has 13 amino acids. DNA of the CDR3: TGTGCCAGCAGTCGGGAGTTATACAATGAGCAGTTCTTC. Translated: CASSRELYNEQFF.

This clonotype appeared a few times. The CDR3 coding sequence is TGTGCCTGGAGTCTTGCCTACGAGCAGTACTTC. This gives the protein CAWSLAYEQYF. This chain uses TRBV30 with TRBJ2-7; the D is unclear. The CDR3 totals 11 residues. V shed 2 bases and J shed 2 bases, with 4 bases lying between them. Germline assignment: CDR1 GTSNPN and CDR2 SVGIG (reference sequence).

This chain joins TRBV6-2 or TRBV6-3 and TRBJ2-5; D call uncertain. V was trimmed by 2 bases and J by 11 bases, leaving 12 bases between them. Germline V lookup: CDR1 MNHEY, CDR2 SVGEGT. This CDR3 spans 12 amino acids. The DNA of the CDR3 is TGTGCCAGCAGTTACGACGCGATGAAGCAGTACTTC. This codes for CASSYDAMKQYF.

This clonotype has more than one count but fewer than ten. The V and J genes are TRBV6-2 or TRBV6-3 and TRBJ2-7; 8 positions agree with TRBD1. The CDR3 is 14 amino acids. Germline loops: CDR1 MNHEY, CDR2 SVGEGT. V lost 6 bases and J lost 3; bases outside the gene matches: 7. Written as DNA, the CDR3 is TGTGCCAGCAGGATGACAGGGGCTTTCTACGAGCAGTACTTC. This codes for CASRMTGAFYEQYF.

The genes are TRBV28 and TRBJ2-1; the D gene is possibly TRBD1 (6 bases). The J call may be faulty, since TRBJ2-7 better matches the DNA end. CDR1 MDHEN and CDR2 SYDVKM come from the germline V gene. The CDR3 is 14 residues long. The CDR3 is CASSWPGAYNEQYF. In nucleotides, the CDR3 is TGTGCCAGCAGTTGGCCAGGGGCCTACAATGAGCAGTACTTC.